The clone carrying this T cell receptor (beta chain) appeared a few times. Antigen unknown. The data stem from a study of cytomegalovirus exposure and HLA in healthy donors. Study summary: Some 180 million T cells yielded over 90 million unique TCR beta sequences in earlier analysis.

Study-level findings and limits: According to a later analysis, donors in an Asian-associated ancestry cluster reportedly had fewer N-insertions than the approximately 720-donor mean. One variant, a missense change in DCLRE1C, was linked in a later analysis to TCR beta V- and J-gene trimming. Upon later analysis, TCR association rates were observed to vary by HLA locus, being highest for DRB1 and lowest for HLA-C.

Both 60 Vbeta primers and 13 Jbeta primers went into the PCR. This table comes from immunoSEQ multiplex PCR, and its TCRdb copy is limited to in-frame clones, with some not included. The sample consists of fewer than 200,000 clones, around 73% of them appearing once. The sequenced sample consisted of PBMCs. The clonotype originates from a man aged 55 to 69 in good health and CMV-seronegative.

CDR3 in DNA: TGTGCCAGTAGTACGCTGGCCGGGACAGCGGTAAACACCATATATTTT. It translates to CASSTLAGTAVNTIYF. The chain has TRBV19 and TRBJ1-3; TRBD1 matches 7 bases. Germline V gives CDR1 LNHDA, CDR2 SQIVND (reference sequence). The CDR3 covers 16 residues. The J segment lost 6 bases and the V segment lost 4 bases, leaving 12 bases of the junction unmatched.